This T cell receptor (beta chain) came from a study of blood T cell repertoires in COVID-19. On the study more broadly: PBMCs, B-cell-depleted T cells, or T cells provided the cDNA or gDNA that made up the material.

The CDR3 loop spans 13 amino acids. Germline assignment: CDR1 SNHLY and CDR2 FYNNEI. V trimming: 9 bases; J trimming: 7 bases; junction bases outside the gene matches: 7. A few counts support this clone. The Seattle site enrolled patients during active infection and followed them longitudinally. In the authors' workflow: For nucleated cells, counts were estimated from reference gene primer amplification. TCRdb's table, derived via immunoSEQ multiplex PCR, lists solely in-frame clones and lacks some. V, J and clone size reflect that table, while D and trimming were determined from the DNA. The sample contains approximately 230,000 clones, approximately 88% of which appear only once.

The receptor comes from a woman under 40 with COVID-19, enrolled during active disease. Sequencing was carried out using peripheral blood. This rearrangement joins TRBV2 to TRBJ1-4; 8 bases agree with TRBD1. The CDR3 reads CASSTGVVEKLFF. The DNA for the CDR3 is TGTGCCAGTTCGACAGGGGTTGTTGAAAAACTGTTTTTT. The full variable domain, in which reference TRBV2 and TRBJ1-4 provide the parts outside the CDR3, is EPEVTQTPSHQVTQMGQEVILRCVPISNHLYFYWYRQILGQKVEFLVSFYNNEISEKSEIFDDQFSVERPDGSNFTLKIRSTKLEDSAMYFCASSTGVVEKLFFGSGTQLSVL.